This T cell receptor (beta chain) was identified in a study of response to subunit inactivated influenza vaccine. TCRdb passed the RT-PCR reads through MiXCR, listing each CDR3 protein once. The sample has about 170,000 distinct CDR3 sequences; about 10% are singletons. This CDR3 comprises 15 residues. From germline, CDR1 is WSHSY and CDR2 SAAADI. The ends lost 2 bases at V and 2 bases at J; junction bases unmatched: 1. The origin of this receptor is a man between 50 and 70 years old who received an inactivated influenza vaccine. Here the sequenced sample was CD8+ T cells sorted from PBMCs, taken 23 months after vaccination. This chain links TRBV10-2 with TRBJ1-5; TRBD1 matches at 9 bases. The CDR3 DNA follows: TGCGCCAGCAGTGAGACAGGGGGCGGCAATCAGCCCCAGCATTTT. As protein: CASSETGGGNQPQHF.